Presented here are 32 T cell receptor beta chains from one specimen sequenced in a study of T cells after posttransplantation cyclophosphamide. Control samples came 1 year after myeloablative marrow transplants with methotrexate plus calcineurin inhibitor. Produced via immunoSEQ multiplex PCR; TCRdb's table is partial and in-frame only. The sample carries about 22,000 clones, 80% to 90% recorded once. Sequenced material: PBMCs, taken after an allogeneic stem cell transplant with a calcineurin inhibitor and methotrexate. Receptor source: a female patient aged 50-59 years who received an allogeneic stem cell transplant from an unrelated donor, was CMV-positive, and had chronic GVHD only. The graft donor may be the source of some T cells.

There are a few counts of this clone. The chain carries TRBV28 and TRBJ1-2; D is unclear. V was trimmed by 6 bases and J by 7 bases, leaving 12 bases between them. The CDR3 is 12 amino acids. Per germline, CDR1 MDHEN and CDR2 SYDVKM. As DNA, the CDR3 is TGTGCCAGCAGGCCTGACATAGGTGGCTACACCTTC. Its translation is CASRPDIGGYTF.

This clone was seen only once. The chain uses TRBV25-1 and TRBJ1-6; unclear D gene. This CDR3 has 12 amino acids. The V and J ends lost 1 base and 9 bases respectively, with 4 bases between them. CDR1 is MGHDK and CDR2 is SYGVNS in the germline V gene. CDR3 residues: CASSEWPSPLHF. The DNA for the CDR3 is TGTGCCAGCAGTGAATGGCCTTCACCCCTCCACTTT.

This clone was found a few times. J is TRBJ1-5 and V is TRBV19; weak D call: TRBD1 (6 bases). The V end lost 1 base, the J end lost 8 bases, and 12 bases lay between the germline ends. Germline V CDR1 and CDR2: LNHDA, SQIVND (reference sequence). This CDR3 spans 14 amino acids. This CDR3 is CASSIVQGWKPQHF. The CDR3 bases are TGTGCCAGTAGTATAGTGCAGGGGTGGAAGCCCCAGCATTTT.

The rearrangement links TRBV19 to TRBJ1-2, with 9 bases lining up with TRBD1. V dropped 5 bases and J dropped 5; count of bases not matched to a gene: 6. There are 14 residues in the CDR3. CDR1 is LNHDA and CDR2 is SQIVND in the germline V gene (reference sequence). CDR3 sequence reads: CASSPPGQGYGYTF. CDR3 bases: TGTGCCAGTAGTCCACCGGGACAGGGTTATGGCTACACCTTC.

This clone was detected once. The CDR3 spells CASSFTGQGTEAFF. The CDR3 nucleotides are TGTGCCAGCAGCTTTACAGGGCAGGGGACTGAAGCTTTCTTT. V usage is TRBV5-6 and J usage is TRBJ1-1; TRBD1 might be the D (6 bases). Per germline, CDR1 SGHDT and CDR2 YYEEEE. Trimming cost V 2 bases and J 5 bases, with 13 bases left between them. The CDR3 has 14 amino acids.

This chain connects TRBV18 to TRBJ1-1; D is undetermined. Deletions cut 6 bases from V and 5 bases from J, with 13 bases between. The length of the CDR3 is 13 residues. Germline lookup yields CDR1 KGHSH and CDR2 LQKENI. The CDR3 sequence: CASSLRAGTEAFF. CDR3 coding DNA: TGTGCCAGCTCCCTGCGGGCTGGGACTGAAGCTTTCTTT.

This sequence joins TRBV5-1 and TRBJ1-1; the D gene is possibly TRBD1 (5 bases). CDR1 and CDR2 (germline): SGHRS, YFSETQ. The CDR3 is 15 residues long. Trimming left V 3 bases short and J 0 bases short, with 12 bases between. The CDR3 region is CASSWAGGVNTEAFF. Written as DNA, the CDR3 is TGCGCCAGCAGCTGGGCCGGGGGGGTGAACACTGAAGCTTTCTTT. Variable domain in full (rest from reference TRBV5-1 and TRBJ1-1): KAGVTQTPRYLIKTRGQQVTLSCSPISGHRSVSWYQQTPGQGLQFLFEYFSETQRNKGNFPGRFSGRQFSNSRSEMNVSTLELGDSALYLCASSWAGGVNTEAFFGQGTRLTVV.

The chain couples TRBV5-1 to TRBJ1-4; tentatively, D is TRBD1 (5 bases). The V end was cut by 2 bases, the J end by 0 bases, with 14 bases between. Germline lookup yields CDR1 SGHRS and CDR2 YFSETQ. The CDR3 has 17 amino acids. CDR3 sequence: CASSLHGQGATNEKLFF. CDR3 bases: TGCGCCAGCAGCTTACATGGGCAGGGTGCAACTAATGAAAAACTGTTTTTT.

This clone has more than one count but fewer than ten. V usage is TRBV18 and J usage is TRBJ1-3; perhaps TRBD1 as D (5 bases). V shed 1 base and J shed 4 bases, with 11 bases lying between them. The CDR3 consists of 15 residues. Germline lookup yields CDR1 KGHSH and CDR2 LQKENI. Here the CDR3 reads CASSPRGLDGNTIYF. CDR3 coding DNA: TGTGCCAGCTCACCACGGGGCTTGGACGGAAACACCATATATTTT.

This rearrangement joins TRBV6-5 to TRBJ2-7, with D hard to call. The CDR3 totals 14 residues. V was trimmed by 8 bases and J by 2 bases, leaving 16 bases between them. Germline CDR1 and CDR2: MNHEY and SVGAGI. CDR3 sequence (DNA): TGTGCCAGCGGAGAGAACCATAAACCCTACGAGCAGTACTTC. This gives the protein CASGENHKPYEQYF.

V usage is TRBV7-9 and J usage is TRBJ2-3; 11 bases fit TRBD2. Germline V CDR1 and CDR2: SEHNR, FQNEAQ (reference sequence). The length of the CDR3 is 18 residues. Trimming at V came to 6 bases and at J to 0 bases, leaving 11 bases not matched to a gene. The CDR3 loop is CASRVNLRLAGSTDTQYF. The CDR3 DNA reads as TGTGCCAGCAGAGTAAACCTACGACTAGCGGGGAGCACAGATACGCAGTATTTT.

This chain joins TRBV7-3 and TRBJ2-7, with 13 bases matching TRBD2. The CDR3 runs to 16 residues. Germline CDR1 is SGHTA and CDR2 is FQGTGA. J gave up 7 bases and V 4 bases, and 10 bases lay outside the gene matches. CDR3 residues: CASSYPLPGLAGEQYF. The CDR3 DNA follows: TGTGCCAGCAGCTACCCGTTACCGGGACTAGCGGGGGAGCAGTACTTC.

The rearrangement uses TRBV7-2 and TRBJ1-2; D gene unclear. V lost 2 bases to trimming and J lost 4 bases, with 8 bases between them. The CDR3 is 13 residues long. Germline values: CDR1 SGHTA, CDR2 FQGNSA. The CDR3 bases are TGTGCCAGCAGCTTACCAGAAGTCTATGGCTACACCTTC. Its translation is CASSLPEVYGYTF.

This clone showed up just a few times. This chain uses TRBV19 with TRBJ1-5; D is uncertain. The CDR3 spans 15 residues. Looked up from germline, CDR1 is LNHDA and CDR2 is SQIVND (reference sequence). V shed 3 bases and J shed 4 bases, with 13 bases lying between them. CDR3 amino acids: CASSILRLLNQPQHF. The CDR3 DNA reads as TGTGCCAGTAGTATTCTGCGTCTTCTTAATCAGCCCCAGCATTTT.

The chain employs TRBV29-1 and TRBJ1-2, with a weak D call TRBD1 (6 bases). From germline, CDR1 is SQVTM and CDR2 ANQGSEA. The ends were cut back, 7 bases at V and 0 bases at J, with 12 bases in the middle. CDR3 size: 13 residues. The CDR3 loop reads CSDGDTSNYGYTF. DNA of the CDR3: TGCAGCGACGGGGACACCTCTAACTATGGCTACACCTTC.

The V and J genes are TRBV14 and TRBJ2-5; possible D gene TRBD2, 6 bases. Germline CDR1 is SGHDN and CDR2 is FVKESK. This CDR3 region has 15 residues. Deletions cut 2 bases from V and 7 bases from J, with 17 bases between. The CDR3 nucleotides read TGTGCCAGCAGCCAAATTGTGGGAGGAGTTGGGACCCAGTACTTC. It is translated as CASSQIVGGVGTQYF.

The V gene is TRBV10-3, the J gene TRBJ2-5; 8 bases align to TRBD1. The ends lost 5 bases at V and 5 bases at J; junction bases unmatched: 7. Germline V gene lookup returns CDR1 ENHRY and CDR2 SYGVKD. The CDR3 consists of 14 residues. CDR3 sequence (DNA): TGTGCCATCAGTCTAGGCAGGGGGCGGGAGACCCAGTACTTC. This encodes CAISLGRGRETQYF.

The rearrangement uses TRBV6-1 and TRBJ1-5; a weak D match, TRBD1 (5 bases). Germline CDR1 reads MNHNS; CDR2 reads SASEGT. V was cut by 1 base and J by 0 bases, with 13 bases left in between. The CDR3 runs 17 residues. The CDR3 DNA reads TGTGCCAGCAGTGAAGAACGAGGACACCTTAGCAATCAGCCCCAGCATTTT. Translated, it gives CASSEERGHLSNQPQHF.

The V gene is TRBV27, the J gene TRBJ2-3; possibly TRBD2 for D (5 bases). The length of the CDR3 is 15 residues. CDR1 is MNHEY, CDR2 SMNVEV, per germline (reference sequence). V was cut by 2 bases and J by 6 bases, with 15 bases left in between. The CDR3 reads CASSLGGGLGDTQYF. CDR3 nucleotides: TGTGCCAGCAGTTTAGGTGGAGGTCTAGGCGATACGCAGTATTTT.

The chain employs TRBV11-3 and TRBJ2-7; 14 positions agree with TRBD2. Germline CDR1 SGHNT, CDR2 YENEEA. V gave up 5 bases and J gave up 4 bases; unmatched junction bases: 13. The CDR3 spans 18 residues. CDR3 coding DNA: TGTGCCAGCAGCCCGACGGTAACCGGGACTAGCGGGAGATACGAGCAGTACTTC. It is translated as CASSPTVTGTSGRYEQYF.

The chain has TRBV5-1 and TRBJ2-5; TRBD1 might be the D (6 bases). The V and J ends lost 2 bases and 1 base respectively, with 9 bases between them. Germline lookup yields CDR1 SGHRS and CDR2 YFSETQ. The CDR3 consists of 14 residues. The CDR3 coding sequence is TGCGCCAGCAGCTTCCGGGACATCCAAGAGACCCAGTACTTC. Its translation is CASSFRDIQETQYF.

This chain's CDR3 is CASSLVASNQPQHF. The CDR3 coding sequence is TGTGCCAGCAGCTTAGTTGCGAGCAATCAGCCCCAGCATTTT. The chain links TRBV7-2 to TRBJ1-5, with D hard to call. This CDR3 comprises 14 residues. From germline, CDR1 is SGHTA and CDR2 FQGNSA. Trimming removed 1 base at V and 1 base at J, with 5 bases between.

V usage is TRBV28 and J usage is TRBJ2-7, with no clear D. Per the germline V gene, CDR1 is MDHEN and CDR2 is SYDVKM. The V end was cut by 8 bases, the J end by 6 bases, with 14 bases between. The CDR3 spans 12 residues. The CDR3 is CASHGARGEQYF. CDR3 bases: TGTGCCAGCCACGGTGCACGCGGCGAGCAGTACTTC.

The chain is built from TRBV6-5 and TRBJ2-5; D is uncertain. CDR1 is MNHEY, CDR2 SVGAGI, per germline. CDR3 length: 13 amino acids. V lost 8 bases, J lost 5 bases, and 15 bases lay in between. The CDR3 nucleotides read TGTGCCAGCGCCTCTTCGGTGGTGGAGACCCAGTACTTC. Translation gives CASASSVVETQYF.

There are a few counts of this clone. J is TRBJ2-1 and V is TRBV7-2; D is possibly TRBD2 (6 bases). The CDR3 consists of 16 residues. Germline values: CDR1 SGHTA, CDR2 FQGNSA. V gave up 0 bases and J gave up 9 bases, with 18 bases separating them. Here the CDR3 reads CASSLALAWGRPEQFF. DNA for the CDR3: TGTGCCAGCAGCTTAGCGCTAGCGTGGGGACGTCCTGAGCAGTTCTTC. Based on the CDR3 plus reference TRBV7-2 and TRBJ2-1, the full variable domain is GAGVSQSPSNKVTEKGKDVELRCDPISGHTALYWYRQSLGQGLEFLIYFQGNSAPDKSGLPSDRFSAERTGGSVSTLTIQRTQQEDSAVYLCASSLALAWGRPEQFFGPGTRLTVL.

This clone has only one observation. The rearrangement links TRBV6-1 to TRBJ1-1; TRBD1 matches at 9 bases. CDR3 length equals 14 residues. Trimming took 6 bases from V and 4 from J; bases not matched to a gene: 6. Germline V CDR1 and CDR2: MNHNS, SASEGT. The CDR3 DNA reads as TGTGCCAGCAGCGACAGGGGGAAGGCCACTGAAGCTTTCTTT. Protein: CASSDRGKATEAFF.

The chain joins TRBV7-3 to TRBJ1-1; D gene ambiguous. From germline, CDR1 is SGHTA and CDR2 FQGTGA. The CDR3 spans 17 residues. The V end was cut by 4 bases, the J end by 1 base, with 19 bases between. The CDR3 sequence: CASSSNDIYGENTEAFF. The CDR3 DNA reads TGTGCCAGCAGCTCTAACGACATTTACGGGGAGAACACTGAAGCTTTCTTT. Combining the CDR3 with reference TRBV7-3 and TRBJ1-1 gives the whole variable domain GAGVSQTPSNKVTEKGKYVELRCDPISGHTALYWYRQSLGQGPEFLIYFQGTGAADDSGLPNDRFFAVRPEGSVSTLKIQRTERGDSAVYLCASSSNDIYGENTEAFFGQGTRLTVV.

This clone occurred once. This chain connects TRBV7-9 to TRBJ2-5, with TRBD2 identical over 12 bases. The J call may not be correct, given that the DNA end is closer to TRBJ2-7. The CDR3 has 15 amino acids. The germline gives CDR1 SEHNR, CDR2 FQNEAQ (reference sequence). The CDR3 nucleotides are TGTGCCAGCAGCTTCCCTAGCGGGAGGGTATACGAGCAGTACTTC. Its translation: CASSFPSGRVYEQYF.

The genes are TRBV4-3 and TRBJ1-6; no clear D. CDR1 is LGHNA and CDR2 is YSLEER in the germline V gene. The CDR3 extends over 15 amino acids. V was shortened by 1 base and J by 6 bases, with 10 bases between the two germline ends. The CDR3 loop reads CASSQGHYSNSPLHF. The CDR3 nucleotides read TGCGCCAGCAGCCAAGGACATTATTCTAATTCACCCCTCCACTTT.

This chain uses TRBV27 with TRBJ2-3; TRBD1 matches 9 bases. V was clipped by 11 bases and J by 3 bases; unmatched bases: 6. The CDR3 totals 13 residues. In germline, CDR1 is MNHEY, CDR2 SMNVEV (reference sequence). CDR3 DNA: TGTGCCGGCGGACAGGGGCCTACAGATACGCAGTATTTT. Amino acids: CAGGQGPTDTQYF.

This sequence joins TRBV4-3 and TRBJ2-2, with TRBD2 identical over 11 bases. The V gene end was trimmed by 0 bases and the J gene end by 5 bases; junction bases not matched to a gene: 8. Per germline, CDR1 LGHNA and CDR2 YSLEER. CDR3 length: 18 amino acids. The DNA of the CDR3 is TGCGCCAGCAGCCAAGATGGGAAACTAGCGGGGGAAACCGGGGAGCTGTTTTTT. Translated: CASSQDGKLAGETGELFF.

To note about this clone: A read error may account for a junction end that differs from germline. The V and J genes are TRBV7-7 and TRBJ2-1; a possible D gene is TRBD2 (5 bases). The CDR3 length is 14 residues. The germline V gene has CDR1 SSHAT and CDR2 FNYEAQ (reference sequence). The CDR3: CASSPAGPYNEQFF. The CDR3 DNA is TGTGCTAGCAGCCCCGCGGGCCCCTACAATGAGCAGTTCTTC.